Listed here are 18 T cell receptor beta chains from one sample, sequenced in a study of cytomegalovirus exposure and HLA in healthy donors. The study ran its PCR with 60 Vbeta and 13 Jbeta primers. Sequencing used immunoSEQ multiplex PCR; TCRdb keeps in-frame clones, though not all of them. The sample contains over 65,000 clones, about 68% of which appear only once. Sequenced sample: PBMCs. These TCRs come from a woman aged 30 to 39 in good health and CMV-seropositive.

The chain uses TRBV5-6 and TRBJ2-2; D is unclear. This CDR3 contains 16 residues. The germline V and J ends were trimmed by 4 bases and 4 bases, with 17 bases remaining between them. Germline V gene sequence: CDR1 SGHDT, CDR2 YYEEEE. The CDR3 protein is CASSQPTIAPTGELFF. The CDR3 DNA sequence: TGTGCCAGCAGCCAACCTACTATAGCTCCCACCGGGGAGCTGTTTTTT.

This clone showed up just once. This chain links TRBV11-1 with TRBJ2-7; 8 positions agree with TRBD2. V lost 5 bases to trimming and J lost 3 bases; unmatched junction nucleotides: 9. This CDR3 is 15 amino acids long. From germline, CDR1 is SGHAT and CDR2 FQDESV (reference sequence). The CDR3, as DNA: TGTGCCAGCAGCCCACCTTCCGGGACTAGCTACGAGCAGTACTTC. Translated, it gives CASSPPSGTSYEQYF.

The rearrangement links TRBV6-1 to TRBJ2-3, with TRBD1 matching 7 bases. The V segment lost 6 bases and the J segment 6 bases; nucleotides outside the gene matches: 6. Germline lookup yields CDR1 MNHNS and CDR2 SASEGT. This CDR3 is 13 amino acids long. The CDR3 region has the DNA TGTGCCAGCAGGACAGGGTTCATCGATACGCAGTATTTT. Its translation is CASRTGFIDTQYF.

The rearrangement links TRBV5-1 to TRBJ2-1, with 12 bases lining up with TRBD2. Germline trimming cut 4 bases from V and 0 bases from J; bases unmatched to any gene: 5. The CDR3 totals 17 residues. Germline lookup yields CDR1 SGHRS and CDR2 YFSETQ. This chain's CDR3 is CASSLRTSGASYNEQFF. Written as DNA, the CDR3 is TGCGCCAGCAGCCTTCGGACTAGCGGGGCCTCCTACAATGAGCAGTTCTTC.

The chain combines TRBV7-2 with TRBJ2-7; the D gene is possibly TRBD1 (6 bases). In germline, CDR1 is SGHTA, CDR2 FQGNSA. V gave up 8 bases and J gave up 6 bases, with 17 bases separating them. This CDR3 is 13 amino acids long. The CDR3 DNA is TGTGCCAGCTCCCTTGATCAGGGGTCCGAGCAGTACTTC. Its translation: CASSLDQGSEQYF.

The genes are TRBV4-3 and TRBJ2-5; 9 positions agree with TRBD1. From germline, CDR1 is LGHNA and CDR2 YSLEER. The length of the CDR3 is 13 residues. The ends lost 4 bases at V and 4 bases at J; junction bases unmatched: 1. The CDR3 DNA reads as TGCGCCAGCAGCCGACAGGGGGGAGAGACCCAGTACTTC. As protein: CASSRQGGETQYF.

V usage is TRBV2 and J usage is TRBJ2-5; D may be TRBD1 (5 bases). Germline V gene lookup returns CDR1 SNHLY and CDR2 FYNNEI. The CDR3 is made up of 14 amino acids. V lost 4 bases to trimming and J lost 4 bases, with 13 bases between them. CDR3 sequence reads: CASSGQGVGETQYF. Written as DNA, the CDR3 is TGTGCCAGCAGTGGCCAAGGGGTCGGAGAGACCCAGTACTTC.

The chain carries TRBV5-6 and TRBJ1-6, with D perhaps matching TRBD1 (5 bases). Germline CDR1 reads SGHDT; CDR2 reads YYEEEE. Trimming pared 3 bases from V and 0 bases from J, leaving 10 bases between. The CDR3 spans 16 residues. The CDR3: CASSYLQDSYNSPLHF. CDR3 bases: TGTGCCAGCAGCTACTTACAGGACTCCTATAATTCACCCCTCCACTTT.

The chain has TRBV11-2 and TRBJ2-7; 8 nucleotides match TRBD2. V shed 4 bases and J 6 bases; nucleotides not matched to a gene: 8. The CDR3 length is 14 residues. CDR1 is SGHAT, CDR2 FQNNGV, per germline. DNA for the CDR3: TGTGCCAGCAGCTCCTATAGCGGGATCAGCGAGCAGTACTTC. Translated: CASSSYSGISEQYF. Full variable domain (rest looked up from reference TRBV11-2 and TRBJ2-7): EAGVAQSPRYKIIEKRQSVAFWCNPISGHATLYWYQQILGQGPKLLIQFQNNGVVDDSQLPKDRFSAERLKGVDSTLKIQPAKLEDSAVYLCASSSYSGISEQYFGPGTRLTVT.

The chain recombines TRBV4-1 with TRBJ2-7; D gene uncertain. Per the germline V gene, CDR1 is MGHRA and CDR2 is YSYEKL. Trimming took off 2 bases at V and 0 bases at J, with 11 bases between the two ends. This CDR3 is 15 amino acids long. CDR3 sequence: CASSQYYPGSYEQYF. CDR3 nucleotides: TGCGCCAGCAGCCAATACTACCCCGGCTCCTACGAGCAGTACTTC.

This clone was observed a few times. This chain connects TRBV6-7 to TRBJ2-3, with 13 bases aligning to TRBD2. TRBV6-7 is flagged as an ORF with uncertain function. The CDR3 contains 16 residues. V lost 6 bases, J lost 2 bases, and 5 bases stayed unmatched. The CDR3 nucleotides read TGTGCCAGCAGCTACGGACTAGCGGGAGCCACAGATACGCAGTATTTT. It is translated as CASSYGLAGATDTQYF.

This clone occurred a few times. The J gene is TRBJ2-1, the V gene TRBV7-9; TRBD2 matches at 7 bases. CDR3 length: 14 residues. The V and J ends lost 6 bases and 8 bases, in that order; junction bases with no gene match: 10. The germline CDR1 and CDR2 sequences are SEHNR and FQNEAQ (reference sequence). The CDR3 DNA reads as TGTGCCAGCAGTCGCAGGTGGCTAGCGGATGAGCAGTTCTTC. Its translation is CASSRRWLADEQFF.

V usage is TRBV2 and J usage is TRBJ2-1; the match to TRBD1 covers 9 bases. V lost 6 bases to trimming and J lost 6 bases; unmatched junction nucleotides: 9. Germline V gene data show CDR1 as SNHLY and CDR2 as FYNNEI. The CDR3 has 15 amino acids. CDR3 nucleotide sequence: TGTGCCAGCAGCTGGGACAGGGCCGGGGGCAATGAGCAGTTCTTC. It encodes CASSWDRAGGNEQFF. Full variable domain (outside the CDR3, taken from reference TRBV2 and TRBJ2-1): EPEVTQTPSHQVTQMGQEVILRCVPISNHLYFYWYRQILGQKVEFLVSFYNNEISEKSEIFDDQFSVERPDGSNFTLKIRSTKLEDSAMYFCASSWDRAGGNEQFFGPGTRLTVL.

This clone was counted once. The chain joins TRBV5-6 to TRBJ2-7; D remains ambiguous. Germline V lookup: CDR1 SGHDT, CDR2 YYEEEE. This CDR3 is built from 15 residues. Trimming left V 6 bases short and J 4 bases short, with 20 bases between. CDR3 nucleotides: TGTGCCAGCACCCTGGAGTCCCTGGTTGGGTACGAGCAGTACTTC. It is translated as CASTLESLVGYEQYF.

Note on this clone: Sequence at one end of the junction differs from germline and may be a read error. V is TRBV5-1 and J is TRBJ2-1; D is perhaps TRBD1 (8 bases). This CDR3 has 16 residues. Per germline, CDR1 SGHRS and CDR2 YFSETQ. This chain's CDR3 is CASSWTGTTNYDEQFF. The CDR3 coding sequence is TGCGCCAGCAGCTGGACAGGGACTACGAACTACGATGAGCAGTTCTTC.

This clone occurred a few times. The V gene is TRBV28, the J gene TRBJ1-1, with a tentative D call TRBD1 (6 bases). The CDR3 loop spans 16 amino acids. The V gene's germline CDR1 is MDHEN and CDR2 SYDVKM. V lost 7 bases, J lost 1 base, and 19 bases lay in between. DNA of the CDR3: TGTGCCAGCACCCGATTAGGGGGAATGAGGAACACTGAAGCTTTCTTT. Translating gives CASTRLGGMRNTEAFF.

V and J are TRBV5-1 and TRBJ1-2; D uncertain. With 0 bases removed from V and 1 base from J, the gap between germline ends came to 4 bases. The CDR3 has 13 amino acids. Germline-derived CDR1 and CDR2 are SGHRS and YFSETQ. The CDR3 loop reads CASSLGVNYGYTF. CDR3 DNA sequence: TGCGCCAGCAGCTTGGGAGTTAACTATGGCTACACCTTC.

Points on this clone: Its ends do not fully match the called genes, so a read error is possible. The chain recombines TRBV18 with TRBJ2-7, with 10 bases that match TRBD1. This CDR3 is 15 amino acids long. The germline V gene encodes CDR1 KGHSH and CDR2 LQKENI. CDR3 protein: CASSPPRTGGAGFSF. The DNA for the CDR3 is TGTGCCAGCTCACCACCCCGGACAGGGGGTGCCGGATTTTCGTTC.